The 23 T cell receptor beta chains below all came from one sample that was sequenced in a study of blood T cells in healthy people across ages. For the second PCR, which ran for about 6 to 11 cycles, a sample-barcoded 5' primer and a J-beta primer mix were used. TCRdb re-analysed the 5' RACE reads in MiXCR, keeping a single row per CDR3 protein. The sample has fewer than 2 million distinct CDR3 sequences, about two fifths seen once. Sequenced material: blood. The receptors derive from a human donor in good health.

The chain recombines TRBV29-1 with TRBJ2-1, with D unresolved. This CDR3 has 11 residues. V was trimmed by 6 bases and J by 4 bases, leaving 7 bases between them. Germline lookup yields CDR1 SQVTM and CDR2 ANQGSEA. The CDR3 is CSVRQYNEQFF. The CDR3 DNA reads TGCAGCGTGCGGCAGTACAATGAGCAGTTCTTC.

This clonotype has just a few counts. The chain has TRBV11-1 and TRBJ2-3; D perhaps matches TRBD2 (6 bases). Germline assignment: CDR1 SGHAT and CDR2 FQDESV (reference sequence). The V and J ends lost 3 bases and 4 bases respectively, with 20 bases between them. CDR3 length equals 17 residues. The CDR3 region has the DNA TGTGCCAGCAGCTTCGGAGGAGGGACCCTCCGGTCAGATACGCAGTATTTT. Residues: CASSFGGGTLRSDTQYF.

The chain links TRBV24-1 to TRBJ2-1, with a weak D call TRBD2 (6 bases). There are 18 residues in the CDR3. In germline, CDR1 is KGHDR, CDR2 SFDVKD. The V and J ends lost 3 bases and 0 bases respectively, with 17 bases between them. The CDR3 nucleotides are TGTGCCACCAGTGATGCTTGGGACTCTCAGAGCTCCTACAATGAGCAGTTCTTC. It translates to CATSDAWDSQSSYNEQFF.

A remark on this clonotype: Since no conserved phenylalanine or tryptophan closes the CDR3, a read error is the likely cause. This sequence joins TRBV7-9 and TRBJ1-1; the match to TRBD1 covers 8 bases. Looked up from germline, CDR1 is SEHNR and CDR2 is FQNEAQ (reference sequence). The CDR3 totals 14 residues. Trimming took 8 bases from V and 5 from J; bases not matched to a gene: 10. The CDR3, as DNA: TGTGCCAGCTTCGGCCAGGGGGCTTTTACTGAAGCTTTCGTT. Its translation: CASFGQGAFTEAFV.

CDR3 coding DNA: TGTGCCAGCAGCCGGCGGTTATCCTACAATGAGCAGTTCTTC. This codes for CASSRRLSYNEQFF. The rearrangement joins TRBV14 to TRBJ2-1; no clear D. The CDR3 extends over 14 amino acids. V was pared by 4 bases and J by 1 base, with 8 bases between. Germline lookup yields CDR1 SGHDN and CDR2 FVKESK.

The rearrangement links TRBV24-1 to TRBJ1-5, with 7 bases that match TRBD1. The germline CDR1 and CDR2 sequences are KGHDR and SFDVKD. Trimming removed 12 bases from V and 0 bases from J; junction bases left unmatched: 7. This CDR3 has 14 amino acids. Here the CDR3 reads CAVQQGNSNQPQHF. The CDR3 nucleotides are TGTGCCGTCCAACAGGGGAATAGCAATCAGCCCCAGCATTTT.

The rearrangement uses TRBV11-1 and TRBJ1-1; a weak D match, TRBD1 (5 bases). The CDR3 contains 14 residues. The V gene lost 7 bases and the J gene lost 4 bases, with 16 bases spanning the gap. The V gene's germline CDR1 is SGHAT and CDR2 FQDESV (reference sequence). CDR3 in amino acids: CASTFNQGGTEAFF. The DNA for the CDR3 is TGTGCCAGCACCTTCAATCAGGGAGGCACTGAAGCTTTCTTT.

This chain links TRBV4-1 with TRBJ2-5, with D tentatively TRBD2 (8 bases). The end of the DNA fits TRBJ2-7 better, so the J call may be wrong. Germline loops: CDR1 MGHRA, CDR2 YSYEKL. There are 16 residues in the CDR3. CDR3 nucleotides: TGCGCCAGCAGCCATAGCGGGACAGTCGCTTTATCCGAGCAGTACTTC. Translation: CASSHSGTVALSEQYF.

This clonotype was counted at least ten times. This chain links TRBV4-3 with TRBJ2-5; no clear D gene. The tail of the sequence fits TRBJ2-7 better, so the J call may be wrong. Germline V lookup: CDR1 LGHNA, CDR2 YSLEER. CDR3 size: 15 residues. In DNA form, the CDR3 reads TGCGCCAGCAGCCAGAACTCAGGCTTCCAGGACGAGCAGTACTTC. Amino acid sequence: CASSQNSGFQDEQYF.

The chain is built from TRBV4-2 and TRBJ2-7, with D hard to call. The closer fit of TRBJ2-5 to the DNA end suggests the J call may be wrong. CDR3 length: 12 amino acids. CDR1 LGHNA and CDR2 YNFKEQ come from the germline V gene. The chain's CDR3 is CASSRGAGTQYF. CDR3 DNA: TGTGCCAGCAGCCGAGGTGCAGGGACCCAGTACTTC.

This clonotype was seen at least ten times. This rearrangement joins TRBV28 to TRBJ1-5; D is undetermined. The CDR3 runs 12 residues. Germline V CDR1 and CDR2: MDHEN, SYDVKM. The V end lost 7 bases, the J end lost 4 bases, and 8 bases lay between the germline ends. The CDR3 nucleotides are TGTGCCAGCAAGCCTCGGAATCAGCCCCAGCATTTT. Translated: CASKPRNQPQHF.

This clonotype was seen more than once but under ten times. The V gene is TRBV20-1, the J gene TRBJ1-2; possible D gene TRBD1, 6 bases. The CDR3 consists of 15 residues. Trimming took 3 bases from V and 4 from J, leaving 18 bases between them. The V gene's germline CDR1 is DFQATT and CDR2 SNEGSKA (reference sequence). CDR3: CSARPDSLWRYGYTF. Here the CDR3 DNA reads TGCAGTGCTAGGCCGGACAGTCTCTGGCGCTATGGCTACACCTTC.

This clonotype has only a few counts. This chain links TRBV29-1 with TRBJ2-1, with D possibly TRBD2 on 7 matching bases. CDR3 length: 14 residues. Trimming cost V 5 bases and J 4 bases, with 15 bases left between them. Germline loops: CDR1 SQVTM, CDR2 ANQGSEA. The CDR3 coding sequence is TGCAGCGTTCTCGGACTAGGGGGGTACAATGAGCAGTTCTTC. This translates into CSVLGLGGYNEQFF.

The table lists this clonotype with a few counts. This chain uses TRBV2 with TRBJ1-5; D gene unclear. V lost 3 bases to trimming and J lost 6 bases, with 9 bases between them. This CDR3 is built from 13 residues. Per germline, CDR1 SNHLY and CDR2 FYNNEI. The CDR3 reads CASSESWIQPQHF. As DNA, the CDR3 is TGTGCCAGCAGTGAGAGTTGGATTCAGCCCCAGCATTTT.

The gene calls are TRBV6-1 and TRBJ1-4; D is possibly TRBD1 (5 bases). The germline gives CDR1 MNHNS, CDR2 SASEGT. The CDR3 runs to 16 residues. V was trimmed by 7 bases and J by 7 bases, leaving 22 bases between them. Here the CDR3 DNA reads TGTGCCAGCATTCCTAACCCGGGACGTGATTCTGAAAAACTGTTTTTT. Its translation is CASIPNPGRDSEKLFF.

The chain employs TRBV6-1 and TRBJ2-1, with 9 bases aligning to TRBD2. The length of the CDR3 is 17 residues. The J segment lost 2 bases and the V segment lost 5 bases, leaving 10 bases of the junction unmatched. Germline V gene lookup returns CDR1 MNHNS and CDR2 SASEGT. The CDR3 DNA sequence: TGTGCCAGCAGTAGGGGGGTTAGCGGGGGCACCTACAATGAGCAGTTCTTC. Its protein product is CASSRGVSGGTYNEQFF.

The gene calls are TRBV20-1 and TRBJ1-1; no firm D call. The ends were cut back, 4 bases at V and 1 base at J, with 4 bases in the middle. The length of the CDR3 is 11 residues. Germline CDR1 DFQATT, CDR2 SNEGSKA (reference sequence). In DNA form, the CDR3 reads TGCAGTGCTATGGAGAACACTGAAGCTTTCTTT. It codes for CSAMENTEAFF.

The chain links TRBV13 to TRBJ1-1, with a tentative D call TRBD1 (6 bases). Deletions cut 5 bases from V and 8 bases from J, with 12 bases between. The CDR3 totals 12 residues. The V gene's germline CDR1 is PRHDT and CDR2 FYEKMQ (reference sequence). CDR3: CASSEGTPEAFF. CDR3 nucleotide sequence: TGTGCCAGCAGCGAGGGGACACCGGAAGCTTTCTTT.

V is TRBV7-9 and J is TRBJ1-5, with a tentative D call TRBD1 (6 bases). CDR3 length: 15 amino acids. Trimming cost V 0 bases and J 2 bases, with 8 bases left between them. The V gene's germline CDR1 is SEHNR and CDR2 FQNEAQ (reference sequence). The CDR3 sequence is CASSLAGGRNQPQHF. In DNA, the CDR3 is TGTGCCAGCAGCTTAGCGGGGGGGCGCAATCAGCCCCAGCATTTT.

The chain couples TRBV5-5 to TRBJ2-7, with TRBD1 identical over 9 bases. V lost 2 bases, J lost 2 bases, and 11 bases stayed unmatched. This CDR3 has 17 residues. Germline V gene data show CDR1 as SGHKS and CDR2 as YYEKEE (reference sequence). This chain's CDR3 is CASSFGVRDRAPYEQYF. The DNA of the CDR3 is TGTGCCAGCAGCTTCGGTGTTCGGGACAGGGCGCCCTACGAGCAGTACTTC.

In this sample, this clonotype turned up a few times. The CDR3 coding sequence is TGCAGTGCTAGCAGGCAGGCAGGTGGCTACACCTTC. It translates to CSASRQAGGYTF. The V and J genes are TRBV20-1 and TRBJ1-2; D gene uncertain. The CDR3 covers 12 residues. The ends were cut back, 3 bases at V and 7 bases at J, with 12 bases in the middle. The germline V gene has CDR1 DFQATT and CDR2 SNEGSKA (reference sequence).

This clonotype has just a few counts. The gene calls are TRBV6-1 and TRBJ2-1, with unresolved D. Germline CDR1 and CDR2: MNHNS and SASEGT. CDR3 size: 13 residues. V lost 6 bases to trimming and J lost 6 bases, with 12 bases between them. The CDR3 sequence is CASRARGLNEQFF. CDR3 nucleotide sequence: TGTGCCAGCAGGGCTCGAGGCCTCAATGAGCAGTTCTTC.

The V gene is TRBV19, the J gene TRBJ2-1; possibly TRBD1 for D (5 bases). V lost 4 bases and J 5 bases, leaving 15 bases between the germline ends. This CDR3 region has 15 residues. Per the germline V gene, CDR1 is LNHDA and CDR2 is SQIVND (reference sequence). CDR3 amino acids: CASSNIDRLNNEQFF. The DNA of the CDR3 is TGTGCCAGTAGTAATATAGACAGATTGAACAATGAGCAGTTCTTC.